Listed here are 23 T cell receptor beta chains from one sample, sequenced in a study of control samples from healthy donors and cancer patients. Libraries were prepared by immunoSEQ multiplex PCR; TCRdb keeps only in-frame clonotypes and omits some of them. The sample lists 75,000 to 95,000 clones, 88% seen once, with 4.5% to 6% in the top ten. The source material was blood. These receptors were obtained from a woman in her forties or fifties in good health.

The V call is TRBV5-1, the J call TRBJ2-2, with no clear D. Trimming left V 3 bases short and J 4 bases short, with 1 base between. Germline-derived CDR1 and CDR2 are SGHRS and YFSETQ. The CDR3 extends over 11 amino acids. CDR3 coding DNA: TGCGCCAGCAGCTCCACCGGGGAGCTGTTTTTT. Translating gives CASSSTGELFF.

The J gene is TRBJ2-7, the V gene TRBV19, with 9 nucleotides matching TRBD1. This CDR3 region has 14 residues. Germline V lookup: CDR1 LNHDA, CDR2 SQIVND (reference sequence). V shed 6 bases and J 4 bases; nucleotides not matched to a gene: 7. The CDR3: CASSAGTGPYEQYF. The CDR3 DNA reads TGTGCCAGTAGCGCAGGGACAGGGCCGTACGAGCAGTACTTC.

This clone was seen a single time. The CDR3 DNA is TGTGCCAGCAGCTCGCGGGGCCTGGACACAGATACGCAGTATTTT. Protein sequence: CASSSRGLDTDTQYF. The chain joins TRBV9 to TRBJ2-3, with a possible D match to TRBD2 (6 bases). V was shortened by 4 bases and J by 2 bases, with 14 bases between the two germline ends. The CDR3 contains 15 residues. CDR1 and CDR2 from the germline V gene are SGDLS and YYNGEE.

This chain uses TRBV7-9 with TRBJ2-2, with a possible D match to TRBD2 (5 bases). Germline V CDR1 and CDR2: SEHNR, FQNEAQ (reference sequence). The CDR3 consists of 14 residues. Trimming took 3 bases from V and 6 from J, leaving 11 bases between them. CDR3 nucleotide sequence: TGTGCCAGCAGCTTCCTTGGAGGAGCCGGGGAGCTGTTTTTT. Amino acids: CASSFLGGAGELFF.

This chain connects TRBV9 to TRBJ2-7; 8 bases are a match to TRBD1. The germline CDR1 and CDR2 sequences are SGDLS and YYNGEE. Trimming cost V 4 bases and J 5 bases; bases outside gene matches: 11. This CDR3 has 15 residues. Here the CDR3 DNA reads TGTGCCAGCAGCCTTCGAGACAGGGGACGGAACGAGCAGTACTTC. It is translated as CASSLRDRGRNEQYF.

This sequence joins TRBV2 and TRBJ1-2, with 8 nucleotides matching TRBD1. V dropped 4 bases and J dropped 7; count of bases not matched to a gene: 5. Germline CDR1 is SNHLY and CDR2 is FYNNEI. The CDR3 has 13 residues. CDR3 loop: CASSGGQEGGYTF. In DNA, the CDR3 is TGTGCCAGCAGTGGGGGACAGGAGGGTGGCTACACCTTC.

The CDR3 region has the DNA TGTGCCAGCAGTCGCGGCTCGAGGGTCTCTGGAAACACCATATATTTT. Amino acids: CASSRGSRVSGNTIYF. The chain recombines TRBV6-6 with TRBJ1-3; no clear D gene. V was pared by 5 bases and J by 0 bases, with 14 bases between. Germline-derived CDR1 and CDR2 are MNHNY and SVGAGI (reference sequence). The CDR3 is 16 residues long.

This chain uses TRBV5-4 with TRBJ1-1; D gene uncertain. The CDR3 runs to 17 residues. Germline assignment: CDR1 SGHNT and CDR2 YYREEE (reference sequence). Trimming stripped 4 bases from V and 0 bases from J, with 19 bases between. DNA for the CDR3: TGTGCCAGCAGCCATGGGCAGCTCTTTCCGGTGAACACTGAAGCTTTCTTT. Its protein is CASSHGQLFPVNTEAFF.

In its sample, this clone was seen a few times. Other DNA sequences from this sample encode an identical CDR3 as well. The chain recombines TRBV24-1 with TRBJ2-3; no firm D call. This CDR3 is built from 13 residues. Germline loops: CDR1 KGHDR, CDR2 SFDVKD. V was cut by 5 bases and J by 2 bases, with 7 bases left in between. CDR3 in amino acids: CATSATDTDTQYF. The CDR3 DNA reads as TGTGCCACCAGTGCCACGGACACAGATACGCAGTATTTT.

The chain is built from TRBV7-9 and TRBJ2-1; TRBD1 aligns across 8 bases. CDR3 length equals 13 residues. Losses at the gene ends were 5 bases for V and 5 bases for J; bases not matched to a gene: 2. CDR1 is SEHNR and CDR2 is FQNEAQ in the germline V gene (reference sequence). CDR3 sequence reads: CASSKQGDNEQFF. In nucleotides, the CDR3 is TGTGCCAGCAGCAAACAGGGGGACAATGAGCAGTTCTTC.

The J gene is TRBJ1-4, the V gene TRBV10-3; 7 bases align to TRBD1. The CDR3 is 14 amino acids. Germline V gene data show CDR1 as ENHRY and CDR2 as SYGVKD. Unmatched junction bases numbered 8, after V lost 10 bases and J lost 3 bases. CDR3 DNA: TGTGCCACTAGAGGGACAGCTTCTAATGAAAAACTGTTTTTT. The encoded protein is CATRGTASNEKLFF.

V is TRBV19 and J is TRBJ2-1; 9 bases align to TRBD1. The CDR3 sequence is 15 residues long. Germline V gene sequence: CDR1 LNHDA, CDR2 SQIVND (reference sequence). Trimming at V came to 10 bases and at J to 8 bases, leaving 15 bases not matched to a gene. CDR3 nucleotides: TGTGCCACCATACCCCACAGGGGGCAGATAGATGAGCAGTTCTTC. As protein: CATIPHRGQIDEQFF.

In its sample, this clone was seen once. The V gene is TRBV4-1, the J gene TRBJ2-3; no clear D gene. The CDR3 contains 13 residues. Germline assignment: CDR1 MGHRA and CDR2 YSYEKL. V shed 2 bases and J shed 1 base, with 4 bases lying between them. The CDR3 DNA follows: TGCGCCAGCAGCCAACCTGGCACAGATACGCAGTATTTT. Its protein product is CASSQPGTDTQYF.

This clone has only one observation. The chain recombines TRBV5-6 with TRBJ2-3; D gene uncertain. The CDR3 totals 16 residues. The germline V and J ends were trimmed by 0 bases and 0 bases, with 11 bases remaining between them. Germline V gene data show CDR1 as SGHDT and CDR2 as YYEEEE. In DNA, the CDR3 is TGTGCCAGCAGCTTGGGGCAACTTCGTAGCACAGATACGCAGTATTTT. It encodes CASSLGQLRSTDTQYF. Combining the CDR3 with reference TRBV5-6 and TRBJ2-3 gives the whole variable domain DAGVTQSPTHLIKTRGQQVTLRCSPKSGHDTVSWYQQALGQGPQFIFQYYEEEERQRGNFPDRFSGHQFPNYSSELNVNALLLGDSALYLCASSLGQLRSTDTQYFGPGTRLTVL.

This clone has only one observation. The CDR3 DNA reads TGTGCCAGCAGCGGACTAGCGGGGGGTATTACCTACGAGCAGTACTTC. Residues: CASSGLAGGITYEQYF. The chain combines TRBV5-5 with TRBJ2-7; TRBD2 aligns across 14 bases. Trimming cost V 4 bases and J 2 bases; bases outside gene matches: 5. The CDR3 has 16 amino acids. CDR1 and CDR2 from the germline V gene are SGHKS and YYEKEE (reference sequence). The complete variable domain, with remaining parts taken from reference TRBV5-5 and TRBJ2-7, reads DAGVTQSPTHLIKTRGQQVTLRCSPISGHKSVSWYQQVLGQGPQFIFQYYEKEERGRGNFPDRFSARQFPNYSSELNVNALLLGDSALYLCASSGLAGGITYEQYFGPGTRLTVT.

V and J are TRBV5-6 and TRBJ2-1; TRBD2 matches 8 bases. The CDR3 contains 13 residues. CDR1 and CDR2 (germline): SGHDT, YYEEEE. The junction had 5 bases not matched to a gene; V was cut back by 4 bases and J by 8 bases. The CDR3 sequence: CASSPGLVYEQFF. CDR3 DNA sequence: TGTGCCAGCAGCCCGGGACTAGTTTATGAGCAGTTCTTC.

V and J are TRBV27 and TRBJ1-1; D is perhaps TRBD1 (6 bases). CDR1 MNHEY and CDR2 SMNVEV come from the germline V gene (reference sequence). CDR3 length: 14 residues. V was shortened by 5 bases and J by 3 bases, with 13 bases between the two germline ends. CDR3 DNA: TGTGCCAGCAGTCTTAGAAGGGGGGACACTGAAGCTTTCTTT. Translation: CASSLRRGDTEAFF.

The rearrangement links TRBV5-1 to TRBJ2-2; 8 nucleotides align to TRBD2. The CDR3 extends over 15 amino acids. V shed 4 bases and J 2 bases; nucleotides not matched to a gene: 4. Germline CDR1 and CDR2: SGHRS and YFSETQ. The CDR3 protein is CASSVLAVNTGELFF. As DNA, the CDR3 is TGCGCCAGCAGCGTACTAGCGGTCAACACCGGGGAGCTGTTTTTT. Together with reference TRBV5-1 and TRBJ2-2, the CDR3 gives the full variable domain: KAGVTQTPRYLIKTRGQQVTLSCSPISGHRSVSWYQQTPGQGLQFLFEYFSETQRNKGNFPGRFSGRQFSNSRSEMNVSTLELGDSALYLCASSVLAVNTGELFFGEGSRLTVL.

This chain joins TRBV10-1 and TRBJ2-7; no reliable D call. The CDR3 sequence is 15 residues long. CDR1 is WNHNN and CDR2 is SYGVQD in the germline V gene (reference sequence). The V gene lost 7 bases and the J gene lost 3 bases, with 19 bases spanning the gap. The CDR3 region is CASTLTSPSDYEQYF. In DNA, the CDR3 is TGCGCCAGCACCCTGACGTCCCCCTCGGACTACGAGCAGTACTTC.

The chain is built from TRBV21-1 and TRBJ2-3; the table's D call of TRBD2 was not tested on the DNA. TRBV21-1 is a known pseudogene. The CDR3 has 20 residues. The CDR3 DNA is TGTGCCAGCAGCAAAGCGCCAGGGCTAGCGGGGGCGTTAACCACAGATACGCAGTATTTT. It codes for CASSKAPGLAGALTTDTQYF.

The chain carries TRBV3-1 (or the pseudogene TRBV3-2) and TRBJ1-5, with TRBD1 matching 8 bases. V shed 3 bases and J 7 bases; nucleotides not matched to a gene: 8. Germline CDR1 is LGHDT and CDR2 is YNNKEL (reference sequence). This CDR3 contains 15 residues. CDR3 nucleotide sequence: TGTGCCAGCAGCCAGAACGGACAGGGAGTGCAGCCCCAGCATTTT. Protein product: CASSQNGQGVQPQHF.

This clone has only one observation. The V and J genes are TRBV27 and TRBJ2-7, with D hard to call. Trimming removed 5 bases at V and 0 bases at J, with 2 bases between. The CDR3 covers 11 residues. Germline CDR1 MNHEY, CDR2 SMNVEV (reference sequence). The CDR3 DNA reads as TGTGCCAGCAGTAGCTCCTACGAGCAGTACTTC. Its protein is CASSSSYEQYF.

The V call is TRBV6-1, the J call TRBJ2-4, with a possible D match to TRBD1 (5 bases). Germline-derived CDR1 and CDR2 are MNHNS and SASEGT. Trimming took off 2 bases at V and 15 bases at J, with 14 bases between the two ends. This CDR3 contains 12 residues. In DNA, the CDR3 is TGTGCCAGCAGTGAAACCCCCCCAGGGTGGTACTTC. Protein product: CASSETPPGWYF.